Below, 7 T cell receptor beta chains from the same sample are listed, as sequenced in a study of chemoradiotherapy in HPV16-positive cancers. Data came from immunoSEQ multiplex PCR; TCRdb stores just in-frame clones and leaves some out. Among around 8,000 clones listed, roughly 70% were seen once. The material was obtained from a patient who underwent chemoradiotherapy. The receptors come from a human donor with HPV-associated anogenital cancer.

V usage is TRBV4-3 and J usage is TRBJ2-1, with 12 bases lining up with TRBD2. V was clipped by 1 base and J by 10 bases; unmatched bases: 5. The CDR3 runs to 15 residues. Germline CDR1 reads LGHNA; CDR2 reads YSLEER. CDR3 coding DNA: TGCGCCAGCAGCCAAGTCAGGACTAGCGGGGCGGAGCAGTTCTTC. Amino acids: CASSQVRTSGAEQFF.

This clone was seen once. CDR3 sequence reads: CASSLYKRPPNEQFF. As DNA, the CDR3 is TGTGCCAGCAGTTTATACAAACGGCCTCCCAATGAGCAGTTCTTC. V is TRBV28 and J is TRBJ2-1; no clear D. The CDR3 length is 15 residues. Germline V gene sequence: CDR1 MDHEN, CDR2 SYDVKM. V was cut by 1 base and J by 6 bases, with 13 bases left in between.

This clone has a single count. This chain joins TRBV5-5 and TRBJ2-7, with 16 nucleotides matching TRBD2. This CDR3 has 17 amino acids. Per germline, CDR1 SGHKS and CDR2 YYEKEE (reference sequence). Trimming at V came to 6 bases and at J to 2 bases, leaving 8 bases not matched to a gene. The DNA of the CDR3 is TGTGCCAGCAACTCGGGACTAGCGGGGGGGAGCCCCTACGAGCAGTACTTC. Translated: CASNSGLAGGSPYEQYF. The full variable domain, completed using reference TRBV5-5 and TRBJ2-7, is DAGVTQSPTHLIKTRGQQVTLRCSPISGHKSVSWYQQVLGQGPQFIFQYYEKEERGRGNFPDRFSARQFPNYSSELNVNALLLGDSALYLCASNSGLAGGSPYEQYFGPGTRLTVT.

The chain has TRBV13 and TRBJ2-1, with 12 nucleotides matching TRBD2. The CDR3 spans 16 residues. The germline V gene encodes CDR1 PRHDT and CDR2 FYEKMQ (reference sequence). With V trimmed by 5 bases and J by 7 bases, 9 bases remained unmatched. CDR3 region: CASSLFGTSGLNEQFF. CDR3 sequence (DNA): TGTGCCAGCAGCCTATTCGGGACTAGCGGGCTTAATGAGCAGTTCTTC.

The chain joins TRBV27 to TRBJ2-5, with 15 bases that match TRBD2. The J call may be incorrect, as the DNA end agrees better with TRBJ2-7. Germline values: CDR1 MNHEY, CDR2 SMNVEV (reference sequence). The CDR3 sequence is 19 residues long. For the CDR3, the DNA is TGTGCCAGCAGCCTGTGGCCGGGACTAGCGGGGGGAAAGCCCTACGAGCAGTACTTC. Its translation: CASSLWPGLAGGKPYEQYF.

This chain uses TRBV18 with TRBJ2-2, with 9 bases aligning to TRBD1. CDR1 is KGHSH, CDR2 LQKENI, per germline. The CDR3 extends over 15 amino acids. V lost 5 bases, J lost 0 bases, and 1 base stayed unmatched. The CDR3 DNA reads TGTGCCAGCTCAGGACAGGGGCCGAACACCGGGGAGCTGTTTTTT. It codes for CASSGQGPNTGELFF.

The CDR3 loop is CASRPGQGATEAFF. The CDR3 DNA reads TGTGCCAGCAGGCCAGGACAGGGGGCCACTGAAGCTTTCTTT. V is TRBV2 and J is TRBJ1-1; 11 bases fit TRBD1. The germline CDR1 and CDR2 sequences are SNHLY and FYNNEI. The V and J ends lost 6 bases and 4 bases, in that order; junction bases with no gene match: 4. CDR3 length: 14 residues. Combining the CDR3 with reference TRBV2 and TRBJ1-1 gives the whole variable domain EPEVTQTPSHQVTQMGQEVILRCVPISNHLYFYWYRQILGQKVEFLVSFYNNEISEKSEIFDDQFSVERPDGSNFTLKIRSTKLEDSAMYFCASRPGQGATEAFFGQGTRLTVV.